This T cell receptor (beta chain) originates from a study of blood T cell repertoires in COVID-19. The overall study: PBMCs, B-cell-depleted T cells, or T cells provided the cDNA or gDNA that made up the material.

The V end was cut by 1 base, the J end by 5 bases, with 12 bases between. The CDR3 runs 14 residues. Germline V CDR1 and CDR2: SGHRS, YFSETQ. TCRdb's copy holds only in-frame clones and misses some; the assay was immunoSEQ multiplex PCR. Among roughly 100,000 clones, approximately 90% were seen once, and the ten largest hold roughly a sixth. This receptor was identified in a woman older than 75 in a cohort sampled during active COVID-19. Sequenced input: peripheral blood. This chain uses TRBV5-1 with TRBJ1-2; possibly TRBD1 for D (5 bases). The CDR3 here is CASSLSGREYGYTF. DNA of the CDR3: TGCGCCAGCAGCTTGTCAGGGCGGGAGTATGGCTACACCTTC.